These 5 T cell receptor beta chains came from one sample sequenced in a study of blood T cell repertoires in COVID-19. TCRdb's copy holds only in-frame clones and misses some; the assay was immunoSEQ multiplex PCR. The sample lists about 160,000 clones; around 83% were seen once. Sequenced input: peripheral blood. Every receptor here comes from a woman aged 55 to 70 with COVID-19, enrolled during active disease.

The chain uses TRBV24-1 and TRBJ2-3; the D is unclear. The CDR3 totals 15 residues. V was trimmed by 1 base and J by 1 base, leaving 8 bases between them. Germline V gene data show CDR1 as KGHDR and CDR2 as SFDVKD. The CDR3 DNA is TGTGCCACCAGTGATTTCGCACTGCGCACAGATACGCAGTATTTT. Encoded protein: CATSDFALRTDTQYF.

V usage is TRBV27 and J usage is TRBJ1-1; D is perhaps TRBD1 (6 bases). V dropped 3 bases and J dropped 0 bases, with 11 bases sitting between them. The CDR3 is made up of 15 amino acids. Germline values: CDR1 MNHEY, CDR2 SMNVEV (reference sequence). The CDR3 sequence is CASSFTRGMNTEAFF. CDR3 in DNA: TGTGCCAGCAGTTTTACAAGGGGGATGAACACTGAAGCTTTCTTT.

The chain couples TRBV14 to TRBJ2-3; D is possibly TRBD1 (5 bases). V lost 1 base, J lost 9 bases, and 11 bases lay in between. Germline CDR1 is SGHDN and CDR2 is FVKESK. The CDR3 consists of 13 residues. The CDR3 reads CASSQGATVTQYF. CDR3 nucleotide sequence: TGTGCCAGCAGCCAAGGTGCGACAGTGACGCAGTATTTT.

The CDR3 bases are TGTGCCAGCAGCTTACAGGGGCCGTGGCCAAACTATGGCTACACCTTC. Residues: CASSLQGPWPNYGYTF. The chain recombines TRBV7-9 with TRBJ1-2; tentative D call: TRBD1 (6 bases). Germline V gene lookup returns CDR1 SEHNR and CDR2 FQNEAQ (reference sequence). CDR3 length: 16 residues. With 2 bases removed from V and 2 bases from J, the gap between germline ends came to 15 bases.

The chain joins TRBV5-5 to TRBJ1-5; 8 bases line up with TRBD1. In germline, CDR1 is SGHKS, CDR2 YYEKEE (reference sequence). The length of the CDR3 is 18 residues. V lost 3 bases and J lost 0; bases outside the gene matches: 11. The CDR3 reads CASSSSGGPVTSNQPQHF. The DNA of the CDR3 is TGTGCCAGCAGCTCCTCAGGGGGCCCGGTGACTAGCAATCAGCCCCAGCATTTT.